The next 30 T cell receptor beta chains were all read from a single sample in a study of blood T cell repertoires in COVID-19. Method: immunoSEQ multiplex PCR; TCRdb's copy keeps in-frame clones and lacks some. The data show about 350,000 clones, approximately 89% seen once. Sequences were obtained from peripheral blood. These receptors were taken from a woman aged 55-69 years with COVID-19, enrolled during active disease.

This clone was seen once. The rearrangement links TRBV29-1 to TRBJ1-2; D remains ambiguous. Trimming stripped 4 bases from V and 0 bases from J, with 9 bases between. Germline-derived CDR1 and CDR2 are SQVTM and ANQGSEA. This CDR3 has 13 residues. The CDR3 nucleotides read TGCAGCGTTGGGAGGGATGCTAACTATGGCTACACCTTC. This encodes CSVGRDANYGYTF.

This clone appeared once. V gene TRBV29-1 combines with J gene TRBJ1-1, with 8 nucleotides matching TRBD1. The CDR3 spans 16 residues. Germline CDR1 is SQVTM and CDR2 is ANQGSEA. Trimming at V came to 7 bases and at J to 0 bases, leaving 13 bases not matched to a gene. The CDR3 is CSGQDRAGALNTEAFF. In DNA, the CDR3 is TGCAGCGGCCAGGACAGGGCGGGGGCGCTGAACACTGAAGCTTTCTTT.

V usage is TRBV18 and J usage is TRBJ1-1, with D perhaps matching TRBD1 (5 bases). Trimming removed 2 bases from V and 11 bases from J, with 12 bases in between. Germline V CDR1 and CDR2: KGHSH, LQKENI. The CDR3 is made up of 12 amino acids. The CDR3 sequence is CASSPLEGAAFF. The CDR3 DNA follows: TGTGCCAGCTCACCATTAGAAGGGGCTGCTTTCTTT.

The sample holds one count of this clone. In DNA form, the CDR3 reads TGTGCCAGCAGCTTCAGGTTTAGCAATCAGCCCCAGCATTTT. Its translation is CASSFRFSNQPQHF. V gene TRBV5-6 combines with J gene TRBJ1-5; D not certain. Trimming took 2 bases from V and 0 from J, leaving 6 bases between them. The germline V gene has CDR1 SGHDT and CDR2 YYEEEE. This CDR3 region has 14 residues.

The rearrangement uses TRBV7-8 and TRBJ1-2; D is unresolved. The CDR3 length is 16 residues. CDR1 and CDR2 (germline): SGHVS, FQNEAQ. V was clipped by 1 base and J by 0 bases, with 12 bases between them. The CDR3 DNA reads TGTGCCAGCAGCTTAGATCTTCTCGTTGCTAACTATGGCTACACCTTC. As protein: CASSLDLLVANYGYTF.

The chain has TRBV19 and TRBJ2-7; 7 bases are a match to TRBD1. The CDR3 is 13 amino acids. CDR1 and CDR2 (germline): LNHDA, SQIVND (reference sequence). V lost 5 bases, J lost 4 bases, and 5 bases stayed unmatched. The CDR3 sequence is CASSVLRGYEQYF. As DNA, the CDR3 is TGTGCCAGTAGTGTCCTCAGGGGGTACGAGCAGTACTTC.

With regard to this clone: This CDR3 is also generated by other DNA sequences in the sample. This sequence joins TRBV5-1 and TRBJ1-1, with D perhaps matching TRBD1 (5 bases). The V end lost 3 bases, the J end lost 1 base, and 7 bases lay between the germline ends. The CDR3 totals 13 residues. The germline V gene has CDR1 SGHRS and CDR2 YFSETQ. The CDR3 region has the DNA TGCGCCAGCAGCTGGGGCGGGAACACTGAAGCTTTCTTT. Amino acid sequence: CASSWGGNTEAFF.

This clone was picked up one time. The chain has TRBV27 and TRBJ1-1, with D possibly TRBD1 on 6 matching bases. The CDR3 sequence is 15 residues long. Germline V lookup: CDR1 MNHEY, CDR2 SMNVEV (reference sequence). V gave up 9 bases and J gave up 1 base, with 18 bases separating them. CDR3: CASIQGGSANTEAFF. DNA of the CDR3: TGTGCCAGTATACAGGGAGGGAGTGCGAACACTGAAGCTTTCTTT.

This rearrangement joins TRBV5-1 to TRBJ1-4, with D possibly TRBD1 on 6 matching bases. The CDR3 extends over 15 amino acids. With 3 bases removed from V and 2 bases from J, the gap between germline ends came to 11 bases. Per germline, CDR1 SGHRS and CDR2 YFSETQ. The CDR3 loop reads CASSSRGGTNEKLFF. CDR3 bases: TGCGCCAGCAGCTCCAGGGGTGGCACTAATGAAAAACTGTTTTTT.

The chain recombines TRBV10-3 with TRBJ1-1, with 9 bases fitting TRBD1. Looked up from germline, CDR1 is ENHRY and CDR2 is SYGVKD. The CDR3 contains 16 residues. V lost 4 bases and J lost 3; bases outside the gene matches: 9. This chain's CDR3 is CAISGGPGQGDTEAFF. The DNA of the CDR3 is TGTGCCATCAGTGGGGGCCCGGGACAGGGCGACACTGAAGCTTTCTTT.

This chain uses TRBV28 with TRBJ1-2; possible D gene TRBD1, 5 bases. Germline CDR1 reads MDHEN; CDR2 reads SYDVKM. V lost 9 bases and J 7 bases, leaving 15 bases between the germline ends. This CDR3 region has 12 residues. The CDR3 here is CASISGFSGYTF. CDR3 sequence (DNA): TGTGCCAGTATTTCAGGGTTTAGTGGCTACACCTTC.

The CDR3 here is CSGRTVYEQYF. The CDR3 region has the DNA TGCAGCGGCCGGACAGTCTACGAGCAGTACTTC. The chain uses TRBV29-1 and TRBJ2-7, with D possibly matching TRBD1 (6 bases). Germline V gene sequence: CDR1 SQVTM, CDR2 ANQGSEA. CDR3 length: 11 amino acids. V lost 7 bases to trimming and J lost 3 bases, with 10 bases between them.

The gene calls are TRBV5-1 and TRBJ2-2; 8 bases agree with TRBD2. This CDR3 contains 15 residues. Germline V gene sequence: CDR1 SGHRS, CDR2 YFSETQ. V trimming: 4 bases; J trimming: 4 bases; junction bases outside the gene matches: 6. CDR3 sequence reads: CASSPGLVVTGELFF. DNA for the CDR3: TGCGCCAGCAGCCCGGGACTAGTCGTCACCGGGGAGCTGTTTTTT.

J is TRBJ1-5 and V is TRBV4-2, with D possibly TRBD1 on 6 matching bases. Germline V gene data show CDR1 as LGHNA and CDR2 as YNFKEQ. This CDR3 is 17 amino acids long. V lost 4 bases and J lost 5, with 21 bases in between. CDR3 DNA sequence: TGTGCCAGCAGCCTTATTGTCCAGGGGAGAGCCGATCAGCCCCAGCATTTT. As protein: CASSLIVQGRADQPQHF.

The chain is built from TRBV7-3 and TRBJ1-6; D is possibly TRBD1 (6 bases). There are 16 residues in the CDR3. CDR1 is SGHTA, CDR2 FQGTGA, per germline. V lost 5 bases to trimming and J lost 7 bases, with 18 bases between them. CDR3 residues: CASSAQPGANNSPLHF. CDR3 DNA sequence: TGTGCCAGCAGCGCCCAGCCAGGGGCAAACAATTCACCCCTCCACTTT.

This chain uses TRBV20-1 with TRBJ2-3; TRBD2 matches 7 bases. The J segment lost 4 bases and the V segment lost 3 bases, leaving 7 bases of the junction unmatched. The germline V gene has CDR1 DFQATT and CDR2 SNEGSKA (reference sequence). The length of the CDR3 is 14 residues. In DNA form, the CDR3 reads TGCAGTGCTAGTGGGGGGGTAACGGCAGATACGCAGTATTTT. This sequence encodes CSASGGVTADTQYF.

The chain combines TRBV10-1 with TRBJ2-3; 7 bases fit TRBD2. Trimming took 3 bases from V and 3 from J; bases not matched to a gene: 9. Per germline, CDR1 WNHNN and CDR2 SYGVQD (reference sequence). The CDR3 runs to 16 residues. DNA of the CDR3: TGCGCCAGCAGTGAATTGGAGAGCGGGAAGACAGATACGCAGTATTTT. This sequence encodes CASSELESGKTDTQYF.

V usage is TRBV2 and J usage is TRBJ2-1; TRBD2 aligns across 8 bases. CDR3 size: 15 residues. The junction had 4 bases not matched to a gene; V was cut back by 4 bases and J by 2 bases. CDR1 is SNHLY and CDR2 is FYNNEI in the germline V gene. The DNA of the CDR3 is TGTGCCAGCAGTGGGAGCGGGGGTACCTACAATGAGCAGTTCTTC. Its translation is CASSGSGGTYNEQFF.

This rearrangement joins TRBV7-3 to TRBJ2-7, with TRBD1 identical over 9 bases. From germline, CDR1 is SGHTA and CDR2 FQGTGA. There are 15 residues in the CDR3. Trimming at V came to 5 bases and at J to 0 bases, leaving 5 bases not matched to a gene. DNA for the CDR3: TGTGCCAGCAGCCCAGGACAGGGGAGCTCCTACGAGCAGTACTTC. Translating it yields CASSPGQGSSYEQYF.

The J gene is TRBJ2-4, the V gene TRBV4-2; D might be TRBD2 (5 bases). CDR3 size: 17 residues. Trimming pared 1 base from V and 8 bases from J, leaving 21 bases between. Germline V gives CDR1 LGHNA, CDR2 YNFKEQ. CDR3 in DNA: TGTGCCAGCAGCCAAGGCTCTATCGGCGCTAGCCAAGACATTCAGTACTTC. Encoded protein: CASSQGSIGASQDIQYF.

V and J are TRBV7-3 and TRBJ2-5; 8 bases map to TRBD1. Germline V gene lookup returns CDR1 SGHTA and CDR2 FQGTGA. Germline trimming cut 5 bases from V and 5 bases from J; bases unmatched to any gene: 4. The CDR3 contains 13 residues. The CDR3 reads CASSTQGAETQYF. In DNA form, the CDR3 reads TGTGCCAGCAGCACCCAGGGGGCGGAGACCCAGTACTTC.

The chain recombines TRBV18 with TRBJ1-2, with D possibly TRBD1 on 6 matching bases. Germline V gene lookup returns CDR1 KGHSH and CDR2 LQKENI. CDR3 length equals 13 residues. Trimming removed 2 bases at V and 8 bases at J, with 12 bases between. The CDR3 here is CASSPTQGAGYTF. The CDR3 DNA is TGTGCCAGCTCACCAACACAGGGTGCCGGCTACACCTTC.

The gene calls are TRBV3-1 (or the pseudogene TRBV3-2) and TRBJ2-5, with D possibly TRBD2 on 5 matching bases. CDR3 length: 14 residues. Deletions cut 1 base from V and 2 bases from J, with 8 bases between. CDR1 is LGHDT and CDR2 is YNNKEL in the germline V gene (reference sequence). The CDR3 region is CASSQVTGQETQYF. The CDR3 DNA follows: TGTGCCAGCAGCCAAGTGACGGGACAAGAGACCCAGTACTTC.

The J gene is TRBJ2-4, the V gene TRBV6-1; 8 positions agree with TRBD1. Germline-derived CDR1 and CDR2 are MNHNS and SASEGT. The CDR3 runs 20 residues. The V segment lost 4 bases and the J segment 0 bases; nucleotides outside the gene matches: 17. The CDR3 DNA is TGTGCCAGCAGTGGAGGTGAGGACAGGGACCTCCTTTTAGCCAAAAACATTCAGTACTTC. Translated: CASSGGEDRDLLLAKNIQYF.

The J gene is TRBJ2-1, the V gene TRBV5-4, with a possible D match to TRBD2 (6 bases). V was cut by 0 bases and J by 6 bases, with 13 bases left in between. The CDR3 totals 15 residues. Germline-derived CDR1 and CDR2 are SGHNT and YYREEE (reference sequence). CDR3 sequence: CASSLGGDLLNEQFF. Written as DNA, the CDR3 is TGTGCCAGCAGCTTGGGGGGGGACCTACTCAATGAGCAGTTCTTC.

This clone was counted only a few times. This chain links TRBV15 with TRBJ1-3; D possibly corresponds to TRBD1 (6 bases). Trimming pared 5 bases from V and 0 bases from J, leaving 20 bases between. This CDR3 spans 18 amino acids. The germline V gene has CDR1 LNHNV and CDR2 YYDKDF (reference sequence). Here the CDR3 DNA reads TGTGCCACCAGCCCCTGGACAGAAGATTTACACTCTGGAAACACCATATATTTT. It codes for CATSPWTEDLHSGNTIYF.

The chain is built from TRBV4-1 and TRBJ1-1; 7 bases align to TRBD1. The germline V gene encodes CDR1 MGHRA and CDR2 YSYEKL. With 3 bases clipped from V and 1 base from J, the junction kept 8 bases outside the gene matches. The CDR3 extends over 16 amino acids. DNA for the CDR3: TGCGCCAGCAGCCAGCCCAGACAGGGTAGGAACACTGAAGCTTTCTTT. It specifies CASSQPRQGRNTEAFF.

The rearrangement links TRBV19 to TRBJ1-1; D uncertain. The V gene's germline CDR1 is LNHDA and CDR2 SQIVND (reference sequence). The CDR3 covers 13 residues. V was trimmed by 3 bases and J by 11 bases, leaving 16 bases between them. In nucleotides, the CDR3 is TGTGCCAGTAGTATCGCCCCACCCGGAGCGGCTTTCTTT. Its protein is CASSIAPPGAAFF. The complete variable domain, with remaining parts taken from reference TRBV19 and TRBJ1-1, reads DGGITQSPKYLFRKEGQNVTLSCEQNLNHDAMYWYRQDPGQGLRLIYYSQIVNDFQKGDIAEGYSVSREKKESFPLTVTSAQKNPTAFYLCASSIAPPGAAFFGQGTRLTVV.

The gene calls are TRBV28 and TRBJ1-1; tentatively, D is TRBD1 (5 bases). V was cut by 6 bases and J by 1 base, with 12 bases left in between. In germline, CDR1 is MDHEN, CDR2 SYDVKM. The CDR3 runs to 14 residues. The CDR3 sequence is CASSRGHPNTEAFF. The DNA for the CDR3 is TGTGCCAGCAGCCGAGGACACCCGAACACTGAAGCTTTCTTT.

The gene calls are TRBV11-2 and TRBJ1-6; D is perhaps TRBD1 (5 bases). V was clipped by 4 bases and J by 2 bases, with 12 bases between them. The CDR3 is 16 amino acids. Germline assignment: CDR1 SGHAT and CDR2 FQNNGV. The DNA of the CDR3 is TGTGCCAGCAGCTCGGGGGACGGAACCTATAATTCACCCCTCCACTTT. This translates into CASSSGDGTYNSPLHF.